This T cell receptor (beta chain) was obtained from a study of cytomegalovirus exposure and HLA in healthy donors. General study findings and limits: Within an earlier analysis, most TCR beta V segments proved productive either about 90% or about 30% of the time. On later analysis, the bulk of CMV-associated TCR beta chains appeared to be HLA-restricted. 87-base-pair reads could not separate some V segments, including TRBV6-2 and TRBV6-3.

The PCR contained 60 Vbeta and 13 Jbeta primers. TCRdb keeps only in-frame clones here, not all; method: immunoSEQ multiplex PCR. The sample lists some 150,000 clones, 70% to 85% occurring once. Healthy bone marrow donors formed the donor group. Germline V gene lookup returns CDR1 SNHLY and CDR2 FYNNEI. The CDR3 extends over 11 amino acids. Between the trimmed V and J ends, which lost 7 bases and 5 bases, there was a span of 8 bases. A word on this clone: As yet, its antigen is unknown.

Sequenced: PBMCs. The receptor was derived from a woman in her thirties in good health and CMV-seronegative. This chain uses TRBV2 with TRBJ1-1; no definite D call. DNA of the CDR3: TGTGCCAGCATCTCGGGTACTGAAGCTTTCTTT. Translating it yields CASISGTEAFF.